The entry below gives a single TCR beta chain sequence along with its context. The antigen this receptor binds is unknown. No qualities accompany the bases; no much larger clone lies one base away. The record originates from a study of cytomegalovirus exposure and HLA in healthy donors (dated by TCRdb to the late 2010s). Context from the whole study: According to an earlier analysis of a few hundred of the donors, about 190 million T cells yielded 90 million to 140 million unique TCR beta sequences and more than 250 Gb of sequence data. Around 320 gigabases of sequencing data and approximately 84 million unique TCR sequences were included in an early release covering several hundred HLA-typed donors. Of the approximately 400 genotyped donors, about 80% fell in the genetic ancestry cluster associated with self-reported Caucasian donors. The study aimed to test whether cataloging public T cell receptors could reveal signatures of past pathogen exposure. The study used immunosequencing to profile the T cell repertoires of under 700 subjects and linked those repertoires to cytomegalovirus serostatus. Besides the first cohort of roughly 640 subjects, a separate validation cohort made up of 120 different subjects was used. To predict cytomegalovirus infection status, the study brought together high-throughput TCR immunosequencing, statistical association of individual TCRs with disease status, and machine learning. To study patterns of TCR occurrence, a later analysis re-analyzed previously published TCR beta repertoires from 666 donors and added high-resolution HLA genotyping. In the later analysis, no new phenotypic data were used to find candidate immune exposures; instead, reliance was placed on TCR beta sequences and their occurrence across donors. An earlier analysis of 587 of the donors applied high-throughput TCR beta sequencing to assess whether each TCR beta V gene segment acted as functional or pseudogenic. Alongside the repertoire data, information on donor age, sex, ethnicity and CMV serostatus was compiled. A later genetic analysis used genome-wide SNP genotypes for about 60% of the roughly 700 donors, treating that subset as a discovery cohort. All discovery cohort repertoires had been generated on a single sequencing platform. Class I and class II HLA loci were covered by the typing at four-digit resolution. Typing coverage differed by locus: A, B, C, DRB1 and DQB1 were typed in roughly 620-630 donors, DQA1 in 500 to 550, DPA1 in some 570, and DPB1 in just under 490. Because of strong linkage in the cohort, roughly five DR-DQ haplotypes were treated as single units for association and clustering. Among about 370 genotyped donors of the cohort, an average of around 250,000 unique TCR beta nucleotide sequences was sequenced per donor, of which about 18% were non-productive.

General findings and caveats noted by the study authors: According to the authors, the approach could potentially be generalized to other disease states and immunological phenotypes. Linkage disequilibrium might explain the correlated functional status among segregating V segments, but an unknown experimental factor could not be ruled out. Only TCR beta chains were sequenced in this cohort, and the absence of alpha or paired-chain data limited detectable features. Across donors, most TCR sequences were observed very rarely, whereas some public TCRs were present in many individuals. In a later analysis, HLA-associated TCR beta chains were found to be more clonally expanded and to have lower generation probabilities than equally common non-associated chains. Several of the top co-occurrence clusters appeared to be linked to parvovirus B19, influenza, CMV and Epstein-Barr virus, according to a later analysis. Because counts were too low, 15 to 20 rarely observed V segments, including chromosome 9 orphons, were left out of the earlier analysis of over 550 of the donors. An association between a missense DCLRE1C variant and V-gene and J-gene trimming of TCR beta chains was found in a later genetic analysis and replicated in an independent cohort. A later analysis associated around 16,000 TCR beta sequences with specific HLA alleles at a false discovery rate of 0.05. Immune exposure information for the cohort was limited to CMV serostatus. A cluster of highly shared sequence variants was judged likely to be a technical artifact of the sequencing pipeline. Because some donors lacked HLA typing at each locus, the association tests relied only on the typed subset. Compared with the roughly 720-donor mean, donors in an Asian-associated ancestry cluster had fewer N-insertions in productive TCRs, according to a later genetic analysis. In a later analysis, TCR association rates were found to vary across HLA loci, with the most associated TCRs seen for DRB1 alleles and the fewest for HLA-C alleles. A later analysis found that most CMV-associated TCR beta chains appeared HLA-restricted, with HLA associations seemingly driven largely by CMV exposure. Assigning TCR associations to individual alleles was difficult when HLA alleles, especially DR and DQ, strongly co-occurred. Three of the identified cytomegalovirus-associated TCR beta chains were confirmed in vitro to be specific for cytomegalovirus antigens. Sequencing depth was assumed to be roughly uniform across donors in the presence/absence analyses, though that assumption may not hold. An earlier analysis of approximately 530 of the donors showed that most TCR beta V segments appeared in productive rearrangements either about 87% or about 30% of the time, which broadly matched IMGT annotations. The study listed 150 to 200 TCR beta chains as associated with cytomegalovirus. The classifier was reported to diagnose cytomegalovirus status with high specificity and sensitivity in both the original and validation cohorts. A further reported finding was that TCR beta sequences accurately predicted the HLA-A and HLA-B alleles for most subjects in the first cohort.

Receptor amplification or capture employed the immunoSEQ multiplex PCR assay. For the multiplex PCR, a mixture combining 60 forward primers for TCR Vbeta segments and 13 reverse primers for TCR Jbeta segments was used. Amplification of the CDR3 region of rearranged TCR beta genes was performed with a multiplex PCR assay on genomic DNA. The amplified TCR beta libraries were sequenced on the Illumina HiSeq System as 87-base-pair reads. Concerning the study's data processing: A later analysis counted some 80 million unique TCR beta chains across the 666 repertoires, and roughly 11 million of these chains were shared by at least two donors. A nearest-neighbor algorithm error-corrected the raw reads and collapsed the reads into unique sequences, merging closely related sequences to remove PCR and sequencing errors. To assign V, D and J gene segments, CDR3 sequences were aligned to IMGT reference sequences. For a sequence to be retained, a match of at least six nucleotides to both a V gene segment and a J gene segment was required. A rearrangement was called productive if the CDR3 had no stop codons and remained in frame with V and J, and every other rearrangement was called non-productive. CDR3 was defined according to IMGT convention as the region running from the second conserved V-encoded cysteine to the conserved J-encoded phenylalanine. In an earlier analysis of some 550 of the donors, sequences lacking an unambiguous match to a single V gene segment were excluded. An earlier analysis of just under 600 of the donors called V segments functional above 56.7% productive rearrangements and segregating when the between-donor standard deviation exceeded 5%. A statistical classification framework was developed to diagnose cytomegalovirus status using the catalog of TCR beta chain sequences. V and J gene assignment, in a later analysis, came from comparing TCR nucleotide sequences with IMGT/GENE-DB human TR gene sequences. In a later analysis, CDR3 sequences and most-parsimonious VDJ recombination scenarios were assigned using the TCRdist pipeline. A later analysis defined each TCR beta chain by its CDR3 amino acid sequence plus V-gene family, and excluded reads lacking a unique V-gene family. In a later analysis, several hundred highly shared, low-generation-probability nucleotide sequences were removed to address suspected cross-contamination and a sequencing artifact. In a later analysis, a clonal expansion index was calculated for each public chain from normalized within-repertoire ranks of inferred template counts. A later analysis computed generation probabilities with a VDJ recombination model fitted to out-of-frame rearrangements, and checked the results against IGoR. A later analysis scored TCR-TCR, TCR-HLA and TCR-CMV co-occurrence with hypergeometric tests, applying a repertoire-size bias correction to TCR pairs. In a later analysis, false discovery rates were estimated by permuting HLA or CMV assignments 20 times. In a later analysis, co-occurring TCRs were grouped with DBSCAN, and TCRdist sequence similarity was added when clustering was performed within HLA-allele-positive subsets. Co-occurrence clustering excluded repertoires with fewer than 30,000 or more than 120,000 public chains, plus five with anomalous nucleotide sharing. Here the immuneACCESS table is served through TCRdb, limited to in-frame sequences with V and J called. Missing clones are a known gap in these copies; in checked studies unresolved V genes cover under half, and the rest lacks a known reason. V and J calls and clone size are those listed in that table; D and trimming were worked out from the DNA. A total of approximately 97,000 clones appear in this sample, around 57% of them only once. Around 4.8% of the sample comes from the top ten.

The cohort was made up of 500 to 850 healthy bone marrow donors. Cohort members were all nominally healthy when sampled, although unrecorded immune exposures were likely present. Of the 600 or so cohort members, about 290 had a positive CMV serostatus and about 400 had a negative one, while no CMV serostatus was recorded for the donor. Every donor gave a peripheral blood sample, and the peripheral blood mononuclear cells from that sample were used for TCR beta sequencing. Genomic DNA was extracted from the blood cell samples with the Qiagen DNeasy Blood Extraction Kit. This receptor was identified in a human donor in good health. What was sequenced was PBMCs.

The sequenced DNA: TGTGCCAGCATTAAGGGGTTTGACAATCAGCCCCAGCATTTT. This encodes CASIKGFDNQPQHF. The rearranged chain carries TRBV28 and TRBJ1-5; TRBD1 is a possible D gene, resting on 5 matching bases. Inclusive of the bounding cysteine and phenylalanine, the CDR3 is 14 residues long. CDR3 DNA is the only sequence kept; it has 42 bases, read in frame from the first base. As encoded in the germline V gene, CDR1 is MDHEN while CDR2 is SYDVKM. V loses 7 bases of germline sequence and J loses 3 bases, and the interval between the two ends is 13 bases. With the rest looked up from the reference TRBV28 and TRBJ1-5 genes rather than sequenced, the full variable domain is DVKVTQSSRYLVKRTGEKVFLECVQDMDHENMFWYRQDPGLGLRLIYFSYDVKMKEKGDIPEGYSVSREKKERFSLILESASTNQTSMYLCASIKGFDNQPQHFGDGTRLSIL.